The source of this T cell receptor (beta chain) is a study of blood T cell repertoires in COVID-19. About the research overall: Some COVID-19 samples were acute and others convalescent; all came from the United States, Italy and Spain. T cells, B-cell-depleted T cells, or PBMCs provided the cDNA or gDNA that served as material.

This clone has a handful of counts. Profiled with immunoSEQ multiplex PCR; TCRdb holds only in-frame clones, not every one. The sample contains approximately 20,000 clones, roughly four fifths of which appear only once. This receptor was taken from a man between 65 and 80 years old with acute or convalescent COVID-19. The material sequenced was peripheral blood.

The CDR3, as DNA: TGTGCCAGCAGCTTGTTGTCGAAGGGGAATTCACCCCTCCACTTT. Protein product: CASSLLSKGNSPLHF. The chain uses TRBV7-2 and TRBJ1-6, with a tentative D call TRBD1 (5 bases). CDR1 and CDR2 from the germline V gene are SGHTA and FQGNSA. The germline V and J ends were trimmed by 3 bases and 7 bases, with 13 bases remaining between them. The CDR3 is 15 residues long.